The 9 T cell receptor beta chains below come from one sample, sequenced in a study of cytomegalovirus exposure and HLA in healthy donors. Vbeta (60) and Jbeta (13) primers were used in the PCR. TCRdb's table, derived via immunoSEQ multiplex PCR, lists solely in-frame clones and lacks some. The repertoire includes 85,000 to 100,000 clones, around 80% of them detected once, and 7% to 9% sits in the top ten. Material for sequencing was PBMCs. Receptors were obtained from a human donor in good health.

The chain links TRBV7-9 to TRBJ1-1; 8 bases are shared with TRBD1. Trimming at V came to 3 bases and at J to 4 bases, leaving 7 bases not matched to a gene. CDR1 and CDR2 (germline): SEHNR, FQNEAQ (reference sequence). The CDR3 is made up of 15 amino acids. The CDR3 DNA is TGTGCCAGCAGCTTTCAACAGGGGGAAATCACTGAAGCTTTCTTT. As protein: CASSFQQGEITEAFF.

The rearrangement links TRBV19 to TRBJ1-1, with TRBD1 matching 7 bases. CDR3 size: 15 residues. Germline trimming cut 3 bases from V and 1 base from J; bases unmatched to any gene: 5. Germline loops: CDR1 LNHDA, CDR2 SQIVND (reference sequence). The CDR3 DNA follows: TGTGCCAGTAGTATCCGGGGACAGCAGAACACTGAAGCTTTCTTT. This encodes CASSIRGQQNTEAFF.

The sample holds a few counts of this clone. The genes are TRBV11-2 and TRBJ2-7; D might be TRBD2 (5 bases). Trimming took off 1 base at V and 7 bases at J, with 17 bases between the two ends. This CDR3 comprises 15 residues. Germline V gives CDR1 SGHAT, CDR2 FQNNGV. The CDR3: CASSLGRVVTGEQYF. In DNA, the CDR3 is TGTGCCAGCAGCTTAGGTCGTGTGGTAACGGGGGAGCAGTACTTC. Filled out from reference TRBV11-2 and TRBJ2-7, the complete variable domain reads EAGVAQSPRYKIIEKRQSVAFWCNPISGHATLYWYQQILGQGPKLLIQFQNNGVVDDSQLPKDRFSAERLKGVDSTLKIQPAKLEDSAVYLCASSLGRVVTGEQYFGPGTRLTVT.

The chain uses TRBV7-6 and TRBJ2-5; D might be TRBD1 (5 bases). The better agreement between TRBJ2-7 and the DNA end casts doubt on the J call. Germline CDR1 and CDR2: SGHVS and FNYEAQ. The CDR3 sequence is 16 residues long. This CDR3 is CASSLGTGHSSYEQYF. Written as DNA, the CDR3 is TGTGCCAGCAGCTTAGGTACAGGACATTCCTCCTACGAGCAGTACTTC.

This clone was recorded a few times. The rearrangement links TRBV6-6 to TRBJ1-2, with 7 bases that match TRBD1. V lost 5 bases, J lost 8 bases, and 11 bases stayed unmatched. The CDR3 consists of 14 residues. From germline, CDR1 is MNHNY and CDR2 SVGAGI (reference sequence). For the CDR3, the DNA is TGTGCCAGCAGTCCGATCCGACAGGGCCAGGGCTACACCTTC. Its protein product is CASSPIRQGQGYTF.

V is TRBV4-1 and J is TRBJ2-7; no definite D call. V was trimmed by 0 bases and J by 2 bases, leaving 14 bases between them. The germline V gene encodes CDR1 MGHRA and CDR2 YSYEKL. The CDR3 runs 16 residues. Here the CDR3 DNA reads TGCGCCAGCAGCCAAGATTCCCCTACCCGGGCCTACGAGCAGTACTTC. This sequence encodes CASSQDSPTRAYEQYF.

Sample share makes this clone large (0.1 to 1%). The genes are TRBV2 and TRBJ1-6; a possible D gene is TRBD1 (6 bases). Trimming removed 5 bases at V and 3 bases at J, with 11 bases between. This CDR3 is built from 15 residues. Germline V gene sequence: CDR1 SNHLY, CDR2 FYNNEI. DNA for the CDR3: TGTGCCAGCAGTCCCGACAGGAACTATAATTCACCCCTCCACTTT. The encoded protein is CASSPDRNYNSPLHF.

The chain employs TRBV6-1 and TRBJ2-1; TRBD2 aligns across 7 bases. The length of the CDR3 is 14 residues. Germline assignment: CDR1 MNHNS and CDR2 SASEGT. Losses at the gene ends were 6 bases for V and 0 bases for J; bases not matched to a gene: 2. CDR3 sequence (DNA): TGTGCCAGCAGCCTAGCGGACTCCTACAATGAGCAGTTCTTC. Translating it yields CASSLADSYNEQFF.

This chain connects TRBV6-5 to TRBJ1-2; TRBD1 aligns across 9 bases. There are 15 residues in the CDR3. Germline CDR1 and CDR2: MNHEY and SVGAGI. V dropped 2 bases and J dropped 5; count of bases not matched to a gene: 6. The CDR3 loop reads CASSYTPGQGYGYTF. CDR3 in DNA: TGTGCCAGCAGTTACACCCCGGGACAGGGATATGGCTACACCTTC.